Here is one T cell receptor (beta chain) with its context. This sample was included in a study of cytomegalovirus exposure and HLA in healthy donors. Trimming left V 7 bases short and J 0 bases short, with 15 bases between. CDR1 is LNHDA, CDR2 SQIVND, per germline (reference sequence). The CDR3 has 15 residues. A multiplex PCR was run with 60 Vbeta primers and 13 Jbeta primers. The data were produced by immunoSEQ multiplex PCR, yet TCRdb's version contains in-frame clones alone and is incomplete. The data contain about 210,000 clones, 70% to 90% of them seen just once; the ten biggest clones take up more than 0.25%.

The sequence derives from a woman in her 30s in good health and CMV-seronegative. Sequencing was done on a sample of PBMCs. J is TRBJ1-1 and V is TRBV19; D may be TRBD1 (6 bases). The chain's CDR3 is CASNAGAGMNTEAFF. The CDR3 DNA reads TGTGCCAGTAATGCAGGGGCCGGCATGAACACTGAAGCTTTCTTT.